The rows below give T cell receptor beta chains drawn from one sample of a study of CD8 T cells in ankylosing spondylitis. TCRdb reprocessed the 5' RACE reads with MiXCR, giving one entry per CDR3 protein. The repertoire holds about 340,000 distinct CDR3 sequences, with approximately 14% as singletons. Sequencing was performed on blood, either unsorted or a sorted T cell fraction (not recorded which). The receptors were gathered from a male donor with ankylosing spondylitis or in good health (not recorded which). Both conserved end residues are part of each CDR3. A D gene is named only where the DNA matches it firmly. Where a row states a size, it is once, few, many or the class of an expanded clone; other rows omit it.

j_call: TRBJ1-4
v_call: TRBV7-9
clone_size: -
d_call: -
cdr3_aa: CASSLDRGVNEKLFF
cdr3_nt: TGTGCCAGCAGCTTAGATCGGGGAGTTAATGAAAAACTGTTTTTT

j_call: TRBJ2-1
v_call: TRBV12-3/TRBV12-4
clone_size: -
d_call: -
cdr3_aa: CASKSGNEQFF
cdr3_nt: TGTGCCAGCAAGTCGGGCAATGAGCAGTTCTTC

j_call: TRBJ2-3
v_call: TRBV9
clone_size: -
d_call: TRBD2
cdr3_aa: CASSVKWTSGTDTQYF
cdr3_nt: TGTGCCAGCAGCGTAAAGTGGACTAGTGGGACAGATACGCAGTATTTT

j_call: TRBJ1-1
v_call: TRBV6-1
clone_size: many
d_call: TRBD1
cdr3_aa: CASSRQGTNTEAFF
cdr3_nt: TGTGCCAGCAGTCGACAGGGGACGAACACTGAAGCTTTCTTT

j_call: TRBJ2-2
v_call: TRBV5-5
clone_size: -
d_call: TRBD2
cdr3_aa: CASSDTSGGNTGELFF
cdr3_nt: TGTGCCAGCAGCGACACTAGCGGGGGAAACACCGGGGAGCTGTTTTTT

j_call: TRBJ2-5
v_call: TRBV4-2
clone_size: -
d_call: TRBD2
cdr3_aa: CASSLGTSGKETQYF
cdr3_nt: TGTGCCAGCAGCCTTGGGACTAGCGGGAAAGAGACCCAGTACTTC

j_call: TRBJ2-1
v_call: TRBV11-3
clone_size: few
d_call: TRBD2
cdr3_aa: CASSLDPGLAGEQFF
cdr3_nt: TGTGCCAGCAGCTTAGATCCCGGACTAGCTGGTGAGCAGTTCTTC

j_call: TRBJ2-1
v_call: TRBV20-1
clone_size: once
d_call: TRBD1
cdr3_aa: CSAVDRGLTYNEQFF
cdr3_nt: TGCAGTGCTGTGGACAGGGGGCTTACCTACAATGAGCAGTTCTTC

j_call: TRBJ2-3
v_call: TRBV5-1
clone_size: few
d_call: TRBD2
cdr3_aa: CASSVERDTDTQYF
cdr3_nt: TGCGCCAGCAGCGTAGAGCGGGACACAGATACGCAGTATTTT

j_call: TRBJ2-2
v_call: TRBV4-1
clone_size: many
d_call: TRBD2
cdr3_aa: CASSQDPGRDYNTGELFF
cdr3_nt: TGCGCCAGCAGCCAAGATCCGGGGAGGGACTACAACACCGGGGAGCTGTTTTTT

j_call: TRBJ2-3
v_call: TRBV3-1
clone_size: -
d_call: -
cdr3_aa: CASSQGLSDTQYF
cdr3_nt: TGTGCCAGCAGCCAAGGGTTATCCGATACGCAGTATTTT

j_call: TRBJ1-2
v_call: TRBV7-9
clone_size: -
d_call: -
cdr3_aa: CASSPVGDYGYTF
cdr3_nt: TGTGCCAGCAGCCCGGTAGGGGACTATGGCTACACCTTC

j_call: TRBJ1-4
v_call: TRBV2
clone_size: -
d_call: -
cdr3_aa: CASSEEVNVMFF
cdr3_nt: TGTGCCAGCAGTGAAGAGGTCAACGTAATGTTTTTT

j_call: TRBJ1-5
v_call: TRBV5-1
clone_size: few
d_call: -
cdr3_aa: CASRGGAQGNQPQHF
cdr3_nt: TGCGCCAGCAGAGGGGGGGCGCAAGGCAATCAGCCCCAGCATTTT

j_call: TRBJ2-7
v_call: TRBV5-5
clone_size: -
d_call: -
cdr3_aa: CASSPTGLNYEQYF
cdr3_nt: TGTGCCAGCAGCCCTACGGGCCTAAACTACGAGCAGTACTTC

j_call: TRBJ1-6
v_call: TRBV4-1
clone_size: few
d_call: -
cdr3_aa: CASSPLGAPLHF
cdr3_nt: TGCGCCAGCAGCCCCCTTGGGGCACCCCTCCACTTT

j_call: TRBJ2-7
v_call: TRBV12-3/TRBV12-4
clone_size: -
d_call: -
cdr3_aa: CASSLVPQGAEQYF
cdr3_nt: TGTGCCAGCAGTTTGGTCCCCCAGGGAGCCGAGCAGTACTTC

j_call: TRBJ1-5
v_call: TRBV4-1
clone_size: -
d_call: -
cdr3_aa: CASSQVAPVGNQPQHF
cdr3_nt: TGCGCCAGCAGCCAAGTTGCTCCAGTGGGGAATCAGCCCCAGCATTTT

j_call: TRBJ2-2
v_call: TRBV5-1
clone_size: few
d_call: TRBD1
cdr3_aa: CASSLRPRDRGSGELFF
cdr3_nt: TGCGCCAGCAGCTTGCGCCCCCGGGACAGGGGATCCGGGGAGCTGTTTTTT

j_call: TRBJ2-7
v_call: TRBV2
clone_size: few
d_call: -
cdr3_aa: CASRISPGTAHF
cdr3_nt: TGTGCCAGCAGGATATCGCCCGGGACGGCCCACTTC

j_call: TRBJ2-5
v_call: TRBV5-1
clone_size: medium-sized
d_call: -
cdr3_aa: CASRSGEETQYF
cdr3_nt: TGCGCCAGCAGGTCAGGGGAGGAGACCCAGTACTTC

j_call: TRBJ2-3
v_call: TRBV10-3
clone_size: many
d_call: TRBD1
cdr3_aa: CAITPGQGADTQYF
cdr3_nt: TGTGCCATCACTCCGGGACAGGGAGCAGATACGCAGTATTTT

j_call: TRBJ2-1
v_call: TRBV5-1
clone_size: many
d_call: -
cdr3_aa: CASSGGQYNEQFF
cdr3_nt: TGCGCCAGCAGCGGTGGACAGTACAATGAGCAGTTCTTC

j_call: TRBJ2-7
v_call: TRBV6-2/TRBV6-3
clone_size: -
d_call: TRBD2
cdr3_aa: CASSSIAGGRYEQYF
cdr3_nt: TGTGCCAGCAGTTCAATAGCGGGGGGCCGCTACGAGCAGTACTTC

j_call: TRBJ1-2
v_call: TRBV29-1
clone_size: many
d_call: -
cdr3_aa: CSVDPGGGYGYTF
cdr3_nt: TGCAGCGTGGATCCGGGAGGTGGCTATGGCTACACCTTC

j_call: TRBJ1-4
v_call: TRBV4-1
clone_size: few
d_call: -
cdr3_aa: CASSHVHEKLFF
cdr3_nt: TGCGCCAGCAGCCATGTGCATGAAAAACTGTTTTTT